This T cell receptor beta chain stems from a study of long-term antiretroviral therapy in people with HIV. With 2 bases clipped from V and 4 bases from J, the junction kept 0 bases outside the gene matches. The V gene's germline CDR1 is ENHRY and CDR2 SYGVKD. This CDR3 comprises 15 residues. Sequencing used immunoSEQ v3.0 at survey level. Clones were sequenced by immunoSEQ multiplex PCR, and TCRdb holds only the in-frame ones, with some missing. This sample yields over 10,000 clones, of which roughly three quarters are seen a single time; approximately 20% belongs to the top ten. This clone occurred once.

This material consisted of unsorted PBMCs, taken 0.5 years before starting antiretroviral therapy. The TCR was taken from a woman aged 35 to 49 with HIV. The rearrangement links TRBV10-3 to TRBJ2-3, with 13 nucleotides matching TRBD2. CDR3 sequence (DNA): TGTGCCATCAGTGAGACTAGCGGGGGGGCAGATACGCAGTATTTT. It yields the protein CAISETSGGADTQYF.